This TCR beta chain derives from a study of Ad26.COV2.S vaccination and SARS-CoV-2 variants. Study summary: The donor was enrolled in the Ad26.COV2.S arm of the COV1001 trial.

Noted treatment: some 20 received Ad26.COV2.S at low or high dose, single or two shots; 5 received placebo; per-sample allocation not given. Day 63 after the first injection of vaccine or placebo was the sampling time. The V gene end was trimmed by 1 base and the J gene end by 5 bases; junction bases not matched to a gene: 12. Germline V gives CDR1 SGHVS, CDR2 FQNEAQ. The CDR3 has 17 residues. Profiled with immunoSEQ multiplex PCR; TCRdb holds only in-frame clones, not every one. Of roughly 380,000 clones in the sample, more than 75% were seen once. The receptor was derived from a person aged 18-60 years who received the Ad26.COV2.S COVID-19 vaccine or a placebo. The material sequenced was peripheral blood, taken in a trial of Ad26.COV2.S vaccine versus placebo. V and J are TRBV7-8 and TRBJ2-5; TRBD2 agrees at 8 bases. The CDR3, as DNA: TGTGCCAGCAGCTTAGAAGCCTCGCGGGGGGCCGGGGAGACCCAGTACTTC. It codes for CASSLEASRGAGETQYF.